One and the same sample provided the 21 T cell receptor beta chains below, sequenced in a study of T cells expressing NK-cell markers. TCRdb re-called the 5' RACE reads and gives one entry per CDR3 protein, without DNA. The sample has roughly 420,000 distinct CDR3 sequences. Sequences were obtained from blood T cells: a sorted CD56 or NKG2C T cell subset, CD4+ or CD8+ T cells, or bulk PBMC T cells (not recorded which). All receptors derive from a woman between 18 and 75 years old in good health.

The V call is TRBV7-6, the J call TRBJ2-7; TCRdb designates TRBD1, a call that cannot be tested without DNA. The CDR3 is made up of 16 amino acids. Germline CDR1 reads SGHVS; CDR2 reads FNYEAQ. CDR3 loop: CASSPFAGTGVYEQYF.

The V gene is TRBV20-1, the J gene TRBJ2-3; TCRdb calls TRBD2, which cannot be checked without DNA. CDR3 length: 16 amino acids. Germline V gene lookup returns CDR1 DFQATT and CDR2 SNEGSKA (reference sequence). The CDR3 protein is CSARDSGGGDTDTQYF.

CDR3 loop: CASSFGKGAYGYTF. The V call is TRBV12-3 or TRBV12-4, the J call TRBJ1-2; TCRdb's D call of TRBD1 is untestable without DNA. The CDR3 is made up of 14 amino acids.

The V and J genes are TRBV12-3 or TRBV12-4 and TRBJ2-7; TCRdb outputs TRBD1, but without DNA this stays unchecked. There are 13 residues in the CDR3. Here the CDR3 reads CASSWTGSYEQYF.

The CDR3 protein is CANPGRGGNSPLHF. The chain has TRBV12-3 or TRBV12-4 and TRBJ1-6; TCRdb picks TRBD1, but there is no DNA to check that call. This CDR3 has 14 amino acids.

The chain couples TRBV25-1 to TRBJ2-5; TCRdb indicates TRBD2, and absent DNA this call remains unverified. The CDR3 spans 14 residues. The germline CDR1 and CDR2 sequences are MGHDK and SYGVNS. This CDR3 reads CASSARGAQETQYF.

This chain's CDR3 is CASSLQENIQYF. The gene calls are TRBV3-1 and TRBJ2-4. Germline CDR1 and CDR2: LGHDT and YNNKEL (reference sequence). The CDR3 totals 12 residues.

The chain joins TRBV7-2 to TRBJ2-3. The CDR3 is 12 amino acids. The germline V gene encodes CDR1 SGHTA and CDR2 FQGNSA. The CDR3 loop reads CASGHFVDTQYF.

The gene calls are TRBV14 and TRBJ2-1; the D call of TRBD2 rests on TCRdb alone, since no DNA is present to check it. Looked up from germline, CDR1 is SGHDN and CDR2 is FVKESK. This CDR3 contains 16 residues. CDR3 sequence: CASSPLGGLSYNEQFF.

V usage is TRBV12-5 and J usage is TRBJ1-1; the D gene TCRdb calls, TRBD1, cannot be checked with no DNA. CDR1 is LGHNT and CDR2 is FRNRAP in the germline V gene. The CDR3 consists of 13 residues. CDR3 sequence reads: CASGTGKNTEAFF. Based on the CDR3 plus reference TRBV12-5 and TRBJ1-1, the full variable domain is DARVTQTPRHKVTEMGQEVTMRCQPILGHNTVFWYRQTMMQGLELLAYFRNRAPLDDSGMPKDRFSAEMPDATLATLKIQPSEPRDSAVYFCASGTGKNTEAFFGQGTRLTVV.

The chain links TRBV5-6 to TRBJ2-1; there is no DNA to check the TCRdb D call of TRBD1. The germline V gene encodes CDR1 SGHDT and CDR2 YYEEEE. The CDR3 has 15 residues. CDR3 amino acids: CASSFDSLFYNEQFF.

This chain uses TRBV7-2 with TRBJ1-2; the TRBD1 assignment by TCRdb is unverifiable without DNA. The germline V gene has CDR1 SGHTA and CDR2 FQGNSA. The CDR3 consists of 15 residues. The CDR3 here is CASSLGGAGNYGYTF.

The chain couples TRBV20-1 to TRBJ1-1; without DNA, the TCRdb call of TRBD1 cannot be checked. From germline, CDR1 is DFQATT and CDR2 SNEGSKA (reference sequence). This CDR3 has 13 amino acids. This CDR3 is CSASGGQYTEAFF.

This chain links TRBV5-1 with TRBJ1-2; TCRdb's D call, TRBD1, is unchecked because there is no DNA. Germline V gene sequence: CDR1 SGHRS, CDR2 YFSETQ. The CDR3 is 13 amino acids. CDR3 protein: CASSLVGRRGYTF.

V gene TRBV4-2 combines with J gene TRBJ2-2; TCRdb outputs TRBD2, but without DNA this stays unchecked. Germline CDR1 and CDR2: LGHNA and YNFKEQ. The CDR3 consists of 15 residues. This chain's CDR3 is CASSLTARDTGELFF.

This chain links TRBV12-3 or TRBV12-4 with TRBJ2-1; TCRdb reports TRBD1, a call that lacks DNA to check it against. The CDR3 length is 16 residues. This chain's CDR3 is CASSLGPGQGSNEQFF.

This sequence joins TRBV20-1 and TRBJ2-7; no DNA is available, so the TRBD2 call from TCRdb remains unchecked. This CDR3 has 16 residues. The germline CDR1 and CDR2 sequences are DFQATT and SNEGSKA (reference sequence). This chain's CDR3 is CSATPTSPGAVHEQYF.

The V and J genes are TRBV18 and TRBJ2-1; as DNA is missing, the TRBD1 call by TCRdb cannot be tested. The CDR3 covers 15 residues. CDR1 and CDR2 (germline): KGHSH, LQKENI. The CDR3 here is CASSRSTATYNEQFF.

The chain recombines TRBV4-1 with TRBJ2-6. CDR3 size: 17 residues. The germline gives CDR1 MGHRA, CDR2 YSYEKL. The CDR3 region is CASSQFGQGSGANVLTF.

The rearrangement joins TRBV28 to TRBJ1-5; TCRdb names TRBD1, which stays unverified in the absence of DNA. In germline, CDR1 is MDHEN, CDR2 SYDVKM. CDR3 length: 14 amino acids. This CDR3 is CASSSRTDNQPQHF.

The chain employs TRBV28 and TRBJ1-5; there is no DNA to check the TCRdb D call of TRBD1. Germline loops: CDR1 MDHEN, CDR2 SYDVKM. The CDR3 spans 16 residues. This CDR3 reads CASSPRDRAPNQPQHF.